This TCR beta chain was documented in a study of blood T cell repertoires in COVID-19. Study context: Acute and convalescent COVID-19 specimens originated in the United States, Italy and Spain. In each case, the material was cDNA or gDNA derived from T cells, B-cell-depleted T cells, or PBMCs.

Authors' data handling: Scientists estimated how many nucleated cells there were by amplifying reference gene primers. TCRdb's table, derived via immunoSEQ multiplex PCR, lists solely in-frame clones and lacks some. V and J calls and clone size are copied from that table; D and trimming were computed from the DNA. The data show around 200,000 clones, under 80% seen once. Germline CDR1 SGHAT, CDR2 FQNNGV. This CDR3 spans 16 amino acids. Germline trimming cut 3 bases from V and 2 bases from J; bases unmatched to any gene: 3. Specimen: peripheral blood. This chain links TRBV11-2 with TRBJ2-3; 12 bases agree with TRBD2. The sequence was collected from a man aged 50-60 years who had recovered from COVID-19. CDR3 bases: TGTGCCAGCAGCTTCGGACTAGCGGGGTTCACAGATACGCAGTATTTT. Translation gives CASSFGLAGFTDTQYF. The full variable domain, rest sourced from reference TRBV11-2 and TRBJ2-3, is EAGVAQSPRYKIIEKRQSVAFWCNPISGHATLYWYQQILGQGPKLLIQFQNNGVVDDSQLPKDRFSAERLKGVDSTLKIQPAKLEDSAVYLCASSFGLAGFTDTQYFGPGTRLTVL.